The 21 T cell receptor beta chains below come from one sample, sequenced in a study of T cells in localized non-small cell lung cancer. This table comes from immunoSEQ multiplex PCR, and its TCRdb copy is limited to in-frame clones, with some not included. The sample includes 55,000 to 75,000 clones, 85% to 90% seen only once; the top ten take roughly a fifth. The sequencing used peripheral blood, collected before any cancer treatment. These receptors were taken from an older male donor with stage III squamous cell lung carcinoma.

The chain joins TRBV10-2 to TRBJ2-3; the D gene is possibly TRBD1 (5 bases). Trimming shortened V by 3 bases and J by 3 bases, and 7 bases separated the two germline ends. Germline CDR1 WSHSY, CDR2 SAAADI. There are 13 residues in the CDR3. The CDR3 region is CASSDRATDTQYF. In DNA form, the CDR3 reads TGCGCCAGCAGTGACAGGGCAACAGATACGCAGTATTTT.

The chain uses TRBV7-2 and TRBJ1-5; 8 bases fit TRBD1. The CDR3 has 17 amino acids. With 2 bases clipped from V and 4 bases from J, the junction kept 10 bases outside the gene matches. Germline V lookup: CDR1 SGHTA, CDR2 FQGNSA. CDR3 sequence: CASSLPPQGAGNQPQHF. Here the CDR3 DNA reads TGTGCCAGCAGCTTACCCCCCCAGGGGGCAGGGAATCAGCCCCAGCATTTT.

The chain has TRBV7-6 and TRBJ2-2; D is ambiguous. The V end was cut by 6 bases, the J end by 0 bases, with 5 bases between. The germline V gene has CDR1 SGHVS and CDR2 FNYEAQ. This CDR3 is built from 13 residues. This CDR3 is CASRSTNTGELFF. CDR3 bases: TGTGCCAGCAGGTCCACGAACACCGGGGAGCTGTTTTTT.

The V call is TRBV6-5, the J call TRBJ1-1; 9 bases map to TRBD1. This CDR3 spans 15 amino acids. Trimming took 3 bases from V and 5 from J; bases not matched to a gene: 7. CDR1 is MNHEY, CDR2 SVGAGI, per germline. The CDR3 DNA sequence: TGTGCCAGCAGTTATCCCGGGACAGGGATGACTGAAGCTTTCTTT. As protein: CASSYPGTGMTEAFF.

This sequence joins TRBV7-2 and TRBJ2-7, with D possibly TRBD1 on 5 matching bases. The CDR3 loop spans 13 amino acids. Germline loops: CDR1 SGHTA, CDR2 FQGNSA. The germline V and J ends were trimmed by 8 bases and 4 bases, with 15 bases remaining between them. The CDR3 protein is CASRLDISYEQYF. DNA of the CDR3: TGTGCCAGCCGTCTGGACATATCTTACGAGCAGTACTTC.

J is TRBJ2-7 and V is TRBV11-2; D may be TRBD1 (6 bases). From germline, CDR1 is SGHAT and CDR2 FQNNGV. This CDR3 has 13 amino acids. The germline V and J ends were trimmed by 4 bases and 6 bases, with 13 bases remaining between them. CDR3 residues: CASSSNRVGEQYV. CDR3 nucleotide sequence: TGTGCCAGCAGCTCGAACAGGGTGGGCGAGCAGTACGTC.

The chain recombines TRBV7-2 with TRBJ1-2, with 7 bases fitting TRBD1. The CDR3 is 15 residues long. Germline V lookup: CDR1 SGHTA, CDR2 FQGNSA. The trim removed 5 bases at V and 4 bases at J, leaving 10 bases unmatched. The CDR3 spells CASSPERGRSYGYTF. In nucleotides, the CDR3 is TGTGCCAGCAGCCCTGAAAGGGGGCGATCCTATGGCTACACCTTC.

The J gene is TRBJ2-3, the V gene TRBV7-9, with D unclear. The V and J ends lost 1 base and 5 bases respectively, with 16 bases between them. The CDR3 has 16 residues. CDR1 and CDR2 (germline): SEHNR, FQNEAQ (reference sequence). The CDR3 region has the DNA TGTGCCAGCAGCTTAGGGCAGACCCTCACCGGAGATACGCAGTATTTT. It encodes CASSLGQTLTGDTQYF.

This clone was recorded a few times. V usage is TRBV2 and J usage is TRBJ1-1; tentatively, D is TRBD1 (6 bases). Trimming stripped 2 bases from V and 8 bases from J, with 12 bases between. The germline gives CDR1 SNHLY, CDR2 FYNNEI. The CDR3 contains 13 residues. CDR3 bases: TGTGCCAGCAGTGAATTTGGAGGGGGGGAAGCTTTCTTT. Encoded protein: CASSEFGGGEAFF.

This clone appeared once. CDR3 sequence: CASSVFPGQGETQYF. CDR3 nucleotide sequence: TGTGCCAGCAGCGTGTTCCCGGGACAGGGAGAGACCCAGTACTTC. The chain uses TRBV9 and TRBJ2-5; TRBD1 matches 9 bases. This CDR3 is built from 15 residues. Trimming took 2 bases from V and 4 from J; bases not matched to a gene: 6. Germline lookup yields CDR1 SGDLS and CDR2 YYNGEE.

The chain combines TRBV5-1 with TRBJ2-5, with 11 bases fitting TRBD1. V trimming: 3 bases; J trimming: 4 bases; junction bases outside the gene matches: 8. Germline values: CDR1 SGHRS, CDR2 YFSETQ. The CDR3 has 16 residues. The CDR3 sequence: CASSSLGTGGRETQYF. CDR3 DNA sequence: TGCGCCAGCAGCTCTCTCGGGACAGGGGGGCGAGAGACCCAGTACTTC.

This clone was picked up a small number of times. The CDR3 nucleotides are TGCGCCAGCAGCCAGGACAAGAACACCGGGGAGCTGTTTTTT. Translating gives CASSQDKNTGELFF. The rearrangement links TRBV5-1 to TRBJ2-2; TRBD1 might be the D (5 bases). The length of the CDR3 is 14 residues. The V end lost 4 bases, the J end lost 1 base, and 8 bases lay between the germline ends. Germline assignment: CDR1 SGHRS and CDR2 YFSETQ. Complete variable domain (other parts from reference TRBV5-1 and TRBJ2-2): KAGVTQTPRYLIKTRGQQVTLSCSPISGHRSVSWYQQTPGQGLQFLFEYFSETQRNKGNFPGRFSGRQFSNSRSEMNVSTLELGDSALYLCASSQDKNTGELFFGEGSRLTVL.

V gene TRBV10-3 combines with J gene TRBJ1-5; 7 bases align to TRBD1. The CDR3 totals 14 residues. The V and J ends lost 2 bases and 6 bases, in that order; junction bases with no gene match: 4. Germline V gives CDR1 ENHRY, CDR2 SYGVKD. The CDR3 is CAISEDRVAQPQHF. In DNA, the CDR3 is TGTGCCATCAGTGAGGACAGGGTCGCTCAGCCCCAGCATTTT.

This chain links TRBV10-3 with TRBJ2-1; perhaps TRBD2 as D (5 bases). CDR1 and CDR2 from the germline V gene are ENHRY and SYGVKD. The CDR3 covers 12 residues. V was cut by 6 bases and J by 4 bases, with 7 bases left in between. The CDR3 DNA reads TGTGCCATCAGCACTAGATACAATGAGCAGTTCTTC. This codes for CAISTRYNEQFF.

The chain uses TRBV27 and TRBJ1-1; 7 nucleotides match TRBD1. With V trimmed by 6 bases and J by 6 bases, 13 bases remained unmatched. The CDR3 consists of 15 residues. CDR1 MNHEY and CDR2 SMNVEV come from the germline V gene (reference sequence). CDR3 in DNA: TGTGCCAGCAGCTCTCTGACAGGGAAATACCCTGAAGCTTTCTTT. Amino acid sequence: CASSSLTGKYPEAFF.

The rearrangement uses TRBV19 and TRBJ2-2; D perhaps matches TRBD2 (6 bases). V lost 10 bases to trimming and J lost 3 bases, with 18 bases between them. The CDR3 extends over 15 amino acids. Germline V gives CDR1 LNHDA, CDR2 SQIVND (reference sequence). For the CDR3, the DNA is TGTGCCACCCTCCAGGGAGCGGGCTACACCGGGGAGCTGTTTTTT. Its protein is CATLQGAGYTGELFF.

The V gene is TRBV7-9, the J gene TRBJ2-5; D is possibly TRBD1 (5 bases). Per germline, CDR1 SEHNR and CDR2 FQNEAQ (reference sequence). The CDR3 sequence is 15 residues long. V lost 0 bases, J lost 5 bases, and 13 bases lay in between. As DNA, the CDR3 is TGTGCCAGCAGCTTAGCGGCCAGGGATCGGGAGACCCAGTACTTC. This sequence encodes CASSLAARDRETQYF.

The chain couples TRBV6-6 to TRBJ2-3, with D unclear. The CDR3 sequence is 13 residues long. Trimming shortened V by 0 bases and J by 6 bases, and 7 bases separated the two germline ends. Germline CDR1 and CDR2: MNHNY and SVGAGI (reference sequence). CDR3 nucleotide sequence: TGTGCCAGCAGTTACTCGATCCGCGATACGCAGTATTTT. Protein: CASSYSIRDTQYF.

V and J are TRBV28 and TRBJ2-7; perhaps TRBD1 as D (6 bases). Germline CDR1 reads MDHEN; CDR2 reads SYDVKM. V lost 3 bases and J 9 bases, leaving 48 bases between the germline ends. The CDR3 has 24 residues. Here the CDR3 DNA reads TGTGCCAGCAGTTTTCTTCGTCCGAGACAGGATATTTACGAGGGCACGAGGGAAGGGTCTCGGCAGTACGTC. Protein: CASSFLRPRQDIYEGTREGSRQYV.

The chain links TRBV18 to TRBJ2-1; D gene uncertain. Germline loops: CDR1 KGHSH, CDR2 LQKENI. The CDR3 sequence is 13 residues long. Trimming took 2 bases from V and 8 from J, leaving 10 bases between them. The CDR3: CASSPKGMHEQFF. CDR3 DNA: TGTGCCAGCTCACCAAAAGGGATGCATGAGCAGTTCTTC.

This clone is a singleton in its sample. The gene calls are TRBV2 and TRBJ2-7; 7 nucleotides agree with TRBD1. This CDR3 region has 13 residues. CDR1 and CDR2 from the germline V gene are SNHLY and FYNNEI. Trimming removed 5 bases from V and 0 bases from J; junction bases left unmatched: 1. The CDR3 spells CASSYRGSYEQYV. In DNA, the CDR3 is TGTGCCAGCAGTTACAGGGGCTCCTACGAGCAGTACGTC.